A single sample is the source of the 26 T cell receptor beta chains below, sequenced in a study of T cells in women clearing cervical HPV infection. The repertoire was sequenced with immunoSEQ multiplex PCR; TCRdb's copy has only in-frame clones and lacks some. Its table records 30,000 to 45,000 clones. The material sequenced was blood buffy coat. All receptors come from a woman aged 18 to 75 with a cervical HPV16 infection that either progressed to CIN3+ or cleared (not recorded which).

As to this clone: The read gets to within 3 residues of the CDR3 end, and the germline J gene fills in the rest. V and J are TRBV18 and TRBJ1-1, with 7 bases lining up with TRBD1. V lost 3 bases to trimming and J lost 4 bases; unmatched junction nucleotides: 5. The CDR3 covers 14 residues. CDR1 KGHSH and CDR2 LQKENI come from the germline V gene. The DNA read from the CDR3 is TGTGCCAGCTCACCTCCAGACAGGGTCACTGAA. Its translation is CASSPPDRVTE. The entire CDR3 protein reads CASSPPDRVTEAFF.

For this clone: The CDR3 extends 3 residues past the end of the read, so its final part is completed from the germline J gene. This chain uses TRBV20-1 with TRBJ1-6; 7 bases map to TRBD1. V lost 6 bases, J lost 10 bases, and 6 bases stayed unmatched. Per germline, CDR1 DFQATT and CDR2 SNEGSKA (reference sequence). This CDR3 has 12 residues. CDR3 sequence: CSAGQAGSPLHF. CDR3 DNA (partial): TGCAGTGCCGGACAGGCGGGGTCACCC.

Worth noting for this clone: Sequencing ends 3 residues short of the CDR3 end; the germline J gene provides the rest. The V and J genes are TRBV7-2 and TRBJ2-2; 7 bases match TRBD1. CDR1 and CDR2 from the germline V gene are SGHTA and FQGNSA. The CDR3 loop spans 15 amino acids. V dropped 2 bases and J dropped 6; count of bases not matched to a gene: 6. The CDR3 DNA, read in part, is TGTGCCAGCAGCTTATCCGGGACAGATGCCGGGGAG. This gives the protein CASSLSGTDAGE. The CDR3 in its entirety is CASSLSGTDAGELFF.

Remarks on this clone: The read falls 3 residues short of the CDR3 end, and the missing part is taken from the germline J gene. The rearrangement uses TRBV7-9 and TRBJ1-1; D perhaps matches TRBD1 (5 bases). This CDR3 is 14 amino acids long. Germline CDR1 reads SEHNR; CDR2 reads FQNEAQ (reference sequence). V gave up 5 bases and J gave up 4 bases, with 14 bases separating them. CDR3 region: CASSPRRQGTEAFF. CDR3 DNA, as far as it was read: TGTGCCAGCAGCCCAAGGAGGCAGGGCACTGAA.

Note on this clone: The DNA ends 3 residues before the CDR3 does, and the rest of the CDR3 is filled in from the germline J gene. The chain employs TRBV20-1 and TRBJ1-2; D possibly corresponds to TRBD1 (5 bases). The CDR3 is 13 amino acids. V was shortened by 7 bases and J by 4 bases, with 16 bases between the two germline ends. Germline V gives CDR1 DFQATT, CDR2 SNEGSKA (reference sequence). The part of the CDR3 DNA that was read is TGCAGTGGCCCGGTGAGGGGAGGCTATGGC. This encodes CSGPVRGGYG. The full CDR3 is CSGPVRGGYGYTF.

Worth noting for this clone: With the read ending 3 residues before the CDR3 end, the germline J gene is used to fill in that end. The genes are TRBV10-3 and TRBJ2-3, with TRBD2 identical over 13 bases. This CDR3 has 17 residues. Germline CDR1 and CDR2: ENHRY and SYGVKD. Trimming removed 6 bases from V and 3 bases from J; junction bases left unmatched: 9. The sequenced CDR3 bases are TGTGCCATCAGCTTAACGGGGACTAGCGGGGAGACAGATACG. The encoded protein is CAISLTGTSGETDT. In full, the CDR3 is CAISLTGTSGETDTQYF.

With regard to this clone: The read is 3 residues too short to cover the CDR3 end, so that end is filled in from the germline J gene. The chain carries TRBV30 and TRBJ1-4; the match to TRBD1 covers 9 bases. This CDR3 has 13 residues. Germline lookup yields CDR1 GTSNPN and CDR2 SVGIG (reference sequence). V was clipped by 5 bases and J by 5 bases; unmatched bases: 3. The sequenced part of the CDR3 DNA is TGTGCCTGGCAGGGACAGGGAAATGAAAAA. Residues: CAWQGQGNEK. In full, the CDR3 reads CAWQGQGNEKLFF. The full variable domain, its missing parts supplied by reference TRBV30 and TRBJ1-4, is SQTIHQWPATLVQPVGSPLSLECTVEGTSNPNLYWYRQAAGRGLQLLFYSVGIGQISSEVPQNLSASRPQDRQFILSSKKLLLSDSGFYLCAWQGQGNEKLFFGSGTQLSVL.

About this clone: The sequenced fragment ends 3 residues before the CDR3 boundary, so the rest is inferred from the germline J gene. The chain links TRBV20-1 to TRBJ2-3, with TRBD2 matching over 7 bases. CDR1 is DFQATT and CDR2 is SNEGSKA in the germline V gene (reference sequence). V was clipped by 6 bases and J by 2 bases; unmatched bases: 5. This CDR3 spans 13 amino acids. CDR3 DNA (partial): TGCAGTGCATCAGCGGGGAACACAGATACG. Protein sequence: CSASAGNTDT. The whole CDR3 protein reads CSASAGNTDTQYF.

In regard to this clone: The CDR3 end lies 3 residues beyond the end of the read and is filled in from the germline J gene. The J gene is TRBJ1-4, the V gene TRBV5-5; 8 bases line up with TRBD1. V lost 0 bases to trimming and J lost 2 bases; unmatched junction nucleotides: 0. CDR1 SGHKS and CDR2 YYEKEE come from the germline V gene (reference sequence). The length of the CDR3 is 15 residues. CDR3 residues: CASSLGQGTNEKLFF. The sequenced CDR3 bases are TGTGCCAGCAGCTTGGGACAGGGGACTAATGAAAAA.

As concerns this clone: The CDR3 goes on 3 residues after the read ends, and that part is filled in from the germline J gene. The J gene is TRBJ1-3, the V gene TRBV6-1; D unresolved. Per the germline V gene, CDR1 is MNHNS and CDR2 is SASEGT. The CDR3 has 16 amino acids. Trimming took off 1 base at V and 4 bases at J, with 14 bases between the two ends. The chain's CDR3 is CASSEVVSVQGNTIYF. The part of the CDR3 DNA that was read is TGTGCCAGCAGTGAAGTTGTCTCGGTTCAAGGAAACACC.

Concerning this clone itself: The sequenced fragment ends 3 residues before the CDR3 boundary, so the rest is inferred from the germline J gene. The chain joins TRBV5-1 to TRBJ2-5, with 9 bases identical to TRBD1. CDR1 and CDR2 (germline): SGHRS, YFSETQ. The CDR3 totals 15 residues. CDR3 DNA, as far as it was read: TGCGCCAGCACACCACCACAGGGGGCTGCAGATACC. It translates to CASTPPQGAADT. The whole CDR3 sequence reads CASTPPQGAADTQYF.

In regard to this clone: The read terminates 3 residues ahead of where the CDR3 ends, so the germline J gene completes it. The chain is built from TRBV19 and TRBJ2-7; 8 nucleotides align to TRBD2. Germline V gene data show CDR1 as LNHDA and CDR2 as SQIVND (reference sequence). There are 13 residues in the CDR3. V lost 5 bases and J lost 2; bases outside the gene matches: 2. The CDR3 here is CASSAGLAYEQYF. Incomplete CDR3 DNA: TGTGCCAGTAGTGCGGGACTAGCCTACGAG.

In regard to this clone: The CDR3 end lies 3 residues beyond the end of the read and is filled in from the germline J gene. The chain links TRBV7-6 to TRBJ2-3; TRBD1 matches 8 bases. V dropped 5 bases and J dropped 7; count of bases not matched to a gene: 8. The CDR3 is 14 amino acids. Germline V gene lookup returns CDR1 SGHVS and CDR2 FNYEAQ. The covered CDR3 bases are TGTGCCAGCAGCCAAGGGACAGGTGAAAATACG. Translated, it gives CASSQGTGENT. The CDR3, in full, reads CASSQGTGENTQYF.

On this clone itself: The read terminates 3 residues ahead of where the CDR3 ends, so the germline J gene completes it. The chain combines TRBV20-1 with TRBJ1-2; the D gene is possibly TRBD1 (6 bases). The CDR3 is 15 amino acids. CDR1 and CDR2 (germline): DFQATT, SNEGSKA (reference sequence). The germline V and J ends were trimmed by 2 bases and 0 bases, with 13 bases remaining between them. The part of the CDR3 DNA that was read is TGCAGTGCTAGAACGAACAGGGATTCTAACTATGGC. It translates to CSARTNRDSNYG. The complete CDR3 sequence is CSARTNRDSNYGYTF.

The sequenced part of the CDR3 DNA is TGTGCCAGCTCACCGAACTTGCAGGGGGATGAG. This encodes CASSPNLQGDE. In full, the CDR3 reads CASSPNLQGDEQFF. The V gene is TRBV18, the J gene TRBJ2-1, with 7 bases identical to TRBD1. The read ends 3 residues early relative to the CDR3; the germline J gene fills the gap. CDR3 length equals 14 residues. V gave up 3 bases and J gave up 8 bases; unmatched junction bases: 7. Germline CDR1 and CDR2: KGHSH and LQKENI.

Notes on this clone: Read coverage stops 3 residues before the CDR3 terminus; the germline J gene supplies the remainder. The chain links TRBV16 to TRBJ1-2, with D unclear. This CDR3 contains 15 residues. Trimming pared 2 bases from V and 6 bases from J, leaving 16 bases between. Looked up from germline, CDR1 is KGHSY and CDR2 is FQNENV. The CDR3 here is CASSQTRASRDGYTF. Incomplete CDR3 DNA: TGTGCCAGCAGCCAAACAAGGGCTTCAAGGGATGGC.

Turning to this clone: The DNA ends 3 residues before the CDR3 does, and the rest of the CDR3 is filled in from the germline J gene. The chain employs TRBV6-1 and TRBJ1-6; the D is unclear. The ends were cut back, 2 bases at V and 3 bases at J, with 5 bases in the middle. CDR1 MNHNS and CDR2 SASEGT come from the germline V gene. This CDR3 region has 14 residues. CDR3 sequence: CASSETFYNSPLHF. The sequenced part of the CDR3 DNA is TGTGCCAGCAGTGAAACTTTCTATAATTCACCC.

About this clone itself: The read finishes 3 residues shy of the CDR3 end, and the germline J gene is used to complete it. This chain links TRBV28 with TRBJ1-5, with a weak D call TRBD1 (5 bases). From germline, CDR1 is MDHEN and CDR2 SYDVKM. The CDR3 sequence is 13 residues long. Trimming shortened V by 2 bases and J by 7 bases, and 9 bases separated the two germline ends. The CDR3 loop is CASSLTEGQPQHF. Partial CDR3 DNA: TGTGCCAGCAGTTTAACTGAGGGGCAGCCC.

Turning to this clone: The read comes to an end 3 residues before the CDR3 does, leaving the germline J gene to fill in the end. The rearrangement joins TRBV6-2 or TRBV6-3 to TRBJ2-1; D possibly corresponds to TRBD2 (6 bases). Trimming took off 4 bases at V and 3 bases at J, with 16 bases between the two ends. The germline V gene encodes CDR1 MNHEY and CDR2 SVGEGT. The CDR3 consists of 16 residues. The CDR3 DNA, read in part, is TGTGCCAGCAGTTCCCCGGAGGGCATCAACTACAATGAG. Translated: CASSSPEGINYNE. In full, the CDR3 reads CASSSPEGINYNEQFF.

A word on this clone: The CDR3 extends 3 residues past the end of the read, so its final part is completed from the germline J gene. This chain uses TRBV5-1 with TRBJ2-3; D gene uncertain. In germline, CDR1 is SGHRS, CDR2 YFSETQ. V lost 0 bases and J lost 2, with 4 bases in between. The CDR3 contains 13 residues. The CDR3 loop is CASSLANTDTQYF. CDR3 bases read: TGCGCCAGCAGCTTGGCAAACACAGATACG.

On this clone: Read data end 3 residues before the CDR3 end; the end is taken from the germline J gene. The chain joins TRBV5-6 to TRBJ2-3; 11 bases are a match to TRBD1. The germline gives CDR1 SGHDT, CDR2 YYEEEE. This CDR3 is 15 amino acids long. CDR3 in amino acids: CASSLGQGGRETQYF. CDR3 bases read: TGTGCCAGCAGCCTGGGACAGGGGGGGCGGGAGACG.

Points on this clone: The CDR3 is cut off 3 residues early in the read; its end comes from the germline J gene. The V gene is TRBV2, the J gene TRBJ1-5; 9 bases are shared with TRBD1. Germline trimming cut 5 bases from V and 7 bases from J; bases unmatched to any gene: 3. This CDR3 has 13 amino acids. From germline, CDR1 is SNHLY and CDR2 FYNNEI. The covered CDR3 bases are TGTGCCAGCAGTACAGGGGGCCAACAGCCC. Residues: CASSTGGQQP. The full-length CDR3 reads as CASSTGGQQPQHF.

Note on this clone: The sequenced fragment ends 3 residues before the CDR3 boundary, so the rest is inferred from the germline J gene. The chain recombines TRBV30 with TRBJ1-2; 12 bases align to TRBD1. Germline V gene sequence: CDR1 GTSNPN, CDR2 SVGIG (reference sequence). There are 15 residues in the CDR3. CDR3: CAWNRGQGAMGDYTF. The CDR3 bases that were read are TGTGCCTGGAATCGGGGACAGGGGGCAATGGGTGAC. Drawing the rest from reference TRBV30 and TRBJ1-2, the complete variable domain is SQTIHQWPATLVQPVGSPLSLECTVEGTSNPNLYWYRQAAGRGLQLLFYSVGIGQISSEVPQNLSASRPQDRQFILSSKKLLLSDSGFYLCAWNRGQGAMGDYTFGSGTRLTVV.

Turning to this clone: The sequence runs out 3 residues before the end of the CDR3; the remainder is reconstructed from the germline J gene. The chain combines TRBV2 with TRBJ1-4; D unresolved. This CDR3 comprises 12 residues. The germline gives CDR1 SNHLY, CDR2 FYNNEI. V was clipped by 6 bases and J by 7 bases, with 9 bases between them. The CDR3 spells CASRADGEKLFF. Incomplete CDR3 DNA: TGTGCCAGCAGGGCGGATGGTGAAAAA.

With regard to this clone: The CDR3 extends 3 residues past the end of the read, so its final part is completed from the germline J gene. The chain links TRBV29-1 to TRBJ2-7; D gene uncertain. The CDR3 is made up of 13 amino acids. CDR1 is SQVTM, CDR2 ANQGSEA, per germline. V was trimmed by 3 bases and J by 5 bases, leaving 14 bases between them. Partial CDR3 DNA: TGCAGCGTTGAGTTGGGTTCAGGCAACGAG. Translation: CSVELGSGNE. The whole CDR3 region reads CSVELGSGNEQYF.

A remark on this clone: The read terminates 3 residues ahead of where the CDR3 ends, so the germline J gene completes it. This rearrangement joins TRBV20-1 to TRBJ2-2, with a possible D match to TRBD2 (5 bases). This CDR3 spans 14 amino acids. V was clipped by 6 bases and J by 3 bases, with 14 bases between them. Germline lookup yields CDR1 DFQATT and CDR2 SNEGSKA (reference sequence). The covered CDR3 bases are TGCAGTGCCACCCCGCGGGTCCACACCGGGGAG. Translating gives CSATPRVHTGE. The whole CDR3 reads CSATPRVHTGELFF.